The clone carrying this T cell receptor (beta chain) was found once. Its antigen is undetermined. The sample comes from a study of T cell responses to AZD1222 COVID-19 vaccine. The method was immunoSEQ multiplex PCR; TCRdb's version includes in-frame clones alone and lacks a portion of them. The data show approximately 200,000 clones, around 87% seen once. CDR3 length: 15 residues. Trimming removed 3 bases from V and 0 bases from J; junction bases left unmatched: 2. Germline V gene sequence: CDR1 MDHEN, CDR2 SYDVKM. Study conclusions and caveats: Dominant CD4 TCR responses targeted spike regions 160-218 and 743-854.

The clonotype comes from an adult in good health. Material: peripheral blood, obtained on day 0 of MenACWY control vaccination. This chain links TRBV28 with TRBJ2-5, with 9 bases aligning to TRBD1. The chain's CDR3 is CASSFGTGNQETQYF. In nucleotides, the CDR3 is TGTGCCAGCAGTTTCGGGACAGGGAACCAAGAGACCCAGTACTTC.